The next 18 T cell receptor beta chains were all read from a single sample in a study of T-cell reconstitution after alpha-beta-depleted transplantation in children. During its preparation, the TCRbeta library received unique molecular identifiers. TCRdb reprocessed the PCR reads via MiXCR and lists one record per CDR3 protein. The sample records about 460,000 distinct CDR3 sequences, around an eighth being singletons. The sequencing here drew on PBMCs from the stem cell graft donor, taken from the stem cell graft. Receptors were obtained from a human donor who donated a stem cell graft to a child with combined immunodeficiency.

The chain couples TRBV2 to TRBJ2-7; D tentatively fits TRBD1 or TRBD2 (5 bases each). Germline values: CDR1 SNHLY, CDR2 FYNNEI. CDR3 size: 15 residues. V shed 8 bases and J shed 0 bases, with 17 bases lying between them. The DNA for the CDR3 is TGTGCCAGCTTCACGGGACGGATCAGCTCCTACGAGCAGTACTTC. This translates into CASFTGRISSYEQYF.

The chain carries TRBV7-2 and TRBJ2-5, with 8 bases aligning to TRBD1. The V gene end was trimmed by 4 bases and the J gene end by 5 bases; junction bases not matched to a gene: 9. CDR1 is SGHTA and CDR2 is FQGNSA in the germline V gene. This CDR3 comprises 15 residues. The CDR3 DNA follows: TGTGCCAGCAGCTCGCCGACAGGGGCTAGGGAGACCCAGTACTTC. Encoded protein: CASSSPTGARETQYF. The full variable domain, completed using reference TRBV7-2 and TRBJ2-5, is GAGVSQSPSNKVTEKGKDVELRCDPISGHTALYWYRQSLGQGLEFLIYFQGNSAPDKSGLPSDRFSAERTGGSVSTLTIQRTQQEDSAVYLCASSSPTGARETQYFGPGTRLLVL.

The chain has TRBV6-1 and TRBJ1-1, with a possible D match to TRBD1 (6 bases). V lost 8 bases and J 5 bases, leaving 15 bases between the germline ends. Germline CDR1 reads MNHNS; CDR2 reads SASEGT. The CDR3 is 13 residues long. CDR3 sequence reads: CASSPGDGTEAFF. CDR3 sequence (DNA): TGTGCCAGCTCCCCAGGGGACGGGACTGAAGCTTTCTTT.

The chain couples TRBV5-5 to TRBJ1-1, with TRBD1 matching over 7 bases. After removal of 4 bases from V and 3 bases from J, the junction contained 9 bases not matched to a gene. The CDR3 runs 15 residues. Germline CDR1 SGHKS, CDR2 YYEKEE (reference sequence). Here the CDR3 DNA reads TGTGCCAGCAGCCTGACAGGGAGACGGGACACTGAAGCTTTCTTT. Its protein is CASSLTGRRDTEAFF.

This clonotype was seen ten or more times. This chain joins TRBV6-4 and TRBJ2-3; 12 positions agree with TRBD2. CDR1 MRHNA and CDR2 SNTAGT come from the germline V gene. The CDR3 runs 14 residues. V lost 3 bases, J lost 5 bases, and 0 bases stayed unmatched. CDR3 nucleotide sequence: TGTGCCAGCAGTGAGGGACTAGCGGGAGATACGCAGTATTTT. Encoded protein: CASSEGLAGDTQYF.

The chain carries TRBV7-9 and TRBJ1-2; D possibly corresponds to TRBD1 (6 bases). CDR1 is SEHNR and CDR2 is FQNEAQ in the germline V gene (reference sequence). The CDR3 has 13 residues. The V and J ends lost 5 bases and 6 bases respectively, with 13 bases between them. CDR3: CASSPLQGNGYTF. The CDR3 DNA sequence: TGTGCCAGCAGCCCATTACAGGGTAATGGCTACACCTTC.

This clonotype was picked up many times. The J gene is TRBJ2-1, the V gene TRBV12-3 or TRBV12-4, with D possibly being TRBD1 (5 bases). V was clipped by 5 bases and J by 9 bases, with 14 bases between them. The CDR3 spans 13 residues. CDR3 residues: CASSGTGPGEQFF. In nucleotides, the CDR3 is TGTGCCAGCAGTGGCACAGGCCCCGGTGAGCAGTTCTTC.

This clonotype has at least ten counts. The chain carries TRBV12-3 or TRBV12-4 and TRBJ1-2; no firm D call. The CDR3 loop spans 13 amino acids. Trimming took off 6 bases at V and 4 bases at J, with 12 bases between the two ends. This CDR3 is CASSSGPTYGYTF. As DNA, the CDR3 is TGTGCCAGCAGCTCGGGTCCTACCTATGGCTACACCTTC.

V is TRBV9 and J is TRBJ2-1, with TRBD2 as a possible D gene (6 bases). The CDR3 has 15 amino acids. Germline assignment: CDR1 SGDLS and CDR2 YYNGEE. V was clipped by 6 bases and J by 3 bases, with 16 bases between them. This CDR3 reads CASNSGTLYYNEQFF. The CDR3, as DNA: TGTGCCAGCAACTCCGGGACTCTCTACTACAATGAGCAGTTCTTC.

This chain joins TRBV20-1 and TRBJ2-1; 8 bases fit TRBD1. The germline gives CDR1 DFQATT, CDR2 SNEGSKA (reference sequence). The CDR3 is made up of 14 amino acids. Germline trimming cut 3 bases from V and 4 bases from J; bases unmatched to any gene: 5. Here the CDR3 reads CSARTGVGYNEQFF. In nucleotides, the CDR3 is TGCAGTGCTAGGACAGGGGTGGGTTACAATGAGCAGTTCTTC.

This clonotype turned up a few times. CDR3 coding DNA: TGTGCCAGCAGCCCTCTGGAAATCGGGGTCATGAACACTGAAGCTTTCTTT. It specifies CASSPLEIGVMNTEAFF. The chain employs TRBV3-1 and TRBJ1-1; D remains ambiguous. The ends were cut back, 4 bases at V and 0 bases at J, with 18 bases in the middle. Germline assignment: CDR1 LGHDT and CDR2 YNNKEL (reference sequence). This CDR3 comprises 17 residues.

V gene TRBV3-1 combines with J gene TRBJ2-5, with 8 positions matching TRBD2. Germline-derived CDR1 and CDR2 are LGHDT and YNNKEL (reference sequence). The CDR3 spans 17 residues. The ends lost 0 bases at V and 2 bases at J; junction bases unmatched: 8. The CDR3 region has the DNA TGTGCCAGCAGCCAAGATAGAGCTAGCGGGCCTCAAGAGACCCAGTACTTC. This translates into CASSQDRASGPQETQYF.

This sequence joins TRBV12-3 or TRBV12-4 and TRBJ2-5; TRBD1 matches at 7 bases. This CDR3 region has 13 residues. The trim removed 6 bases at V and 5 bases at J, leaving 6 bases unmatched. Here the CDR3 reads CASRRQGWETQYF. DNA for the CDR3: TGTGCCAGCAGACGACAGGGTTGGGAGACCCAGTACTTC.

This clonotype was observed a few times. This CDR3 is CSAGLRDWYF. Here the CDR3 DNA reads TGCAGCGCCGGTCTCCGAGATTGGTATTTT. The chain combines TRBV29-1 with TRBJ2-3, with D uncertain. The ends were cut back, 7 bases at V and 14 bases at J, with 16 bases in the middle. CDR1 is SQVTM, CDR2 ANQGSEA, per germline. The CDR3 covers 10 residues.

V usage is TRBV4-2 and J usage is TRBJ1-5; D call uncertain. The ends were cut back, 3 bases at V and 3 bases at J, with 12 bases in the middle. The germline V gene has CDR1 LGHNA and CDR2 YNFKEQ. This CDR3 has 15 residues. The CDR3 DNA is TGTGCCAGCAGCCAGACCCTGGGTAACAATCAGCCCCAGCATTTT. It is translated as CASSQTLGNNQPQHF.

V is TRBV7-3 and J is TRBJ2-1; TRBD1 might be the D (6 bases). The length of the CDR3 is 13 residues. Germline lookup yields CDR1 SGHTA and CDR2 FQGTGA. The V gene lost 5 bases and the J gene lost 4 bases, with 9 bases spanning the gap. The CDR3 loop is CASSADRYNEQFF. The DNA of the CDR3 is TGTGCCAGCAGCGCAGACAGGTACAATGAGCAGTTCTTC.

The chain is built from TRBV7-2 and TRBJ2-5, with 12 bases matching TRBD2. V shed 2 bases, J shed 6 bases, and the junction held 1 base outside the gene matches. CDR1 SGHTA and CDR2 FQGNSA come from the germline V gene. The CDR3 consists of 14 residues. The CDR3 region has the DNA TGTGCCAGCAGCTTACTAGCGGGGGGGCAGACCCAGTACTTC. This translates into CASSLLAGGQTQYF. Full variable domain (rest looked up from reference TRBV7-2 and TRBJ2-5): GAGVSQSPSNKVTEKGKDVELRCDPISGHTALYWYRQSLGQGLEFLIYFQGNSAPDKSGLPSDRFSAERTGGSVSTLTIQRTQQEDSAVYLCASSLLAGGQTQYFGPGTRLLVL.

The chain recombines TRBV20-1 with TRBJ1-2; TRBD1 aligns across 7 bases. The CDR3 is 12 amino acids. Trimming cost V 6 bases and J 4 bases; bases outside gene matches: 5. Germline CDR1 is DFQATT and CDR2 is SNEGSKA (reference sequence). CDR3: CSAATGAYGYTF. The CDR3 nucleotides are TGCAGTGCGGCAACAGGGGCCTATGGCTACACCTTC.